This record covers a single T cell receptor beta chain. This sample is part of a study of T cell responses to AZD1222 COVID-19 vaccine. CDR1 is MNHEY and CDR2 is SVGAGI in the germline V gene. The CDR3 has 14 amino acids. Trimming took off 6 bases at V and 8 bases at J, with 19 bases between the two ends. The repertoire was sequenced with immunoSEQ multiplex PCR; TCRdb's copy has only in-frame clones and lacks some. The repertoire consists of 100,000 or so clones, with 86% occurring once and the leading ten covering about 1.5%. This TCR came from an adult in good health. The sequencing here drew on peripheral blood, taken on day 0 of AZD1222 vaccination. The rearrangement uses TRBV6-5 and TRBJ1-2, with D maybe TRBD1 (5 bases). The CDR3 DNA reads TGTGCCAGCAGGCCGGACACATCTTGGTGGGGCTACACCTTC. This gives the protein CASRPDTSWWGYTF.